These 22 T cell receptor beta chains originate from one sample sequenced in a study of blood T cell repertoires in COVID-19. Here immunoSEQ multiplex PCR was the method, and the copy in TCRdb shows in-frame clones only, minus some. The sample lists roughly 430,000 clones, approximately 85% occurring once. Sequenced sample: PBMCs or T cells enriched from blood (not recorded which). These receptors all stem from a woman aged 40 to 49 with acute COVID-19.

CDR3 nucleotide sequence: TGTGCCTGGAGTCTCCTAGCGGGGAGCACAGATACGCAGTATTTT. Encoded protein: CAWSLLAGSTDTQYF. The rearrangement uses TRBV30 and TRBJ2-3; 9 bases are shared with TRBD2. CDR3 length equals 15 residues. Trimming removed 2 bases from V and 0 bases from J; junction bases left unmatched: 3. CDR1 is GTSNPN, CDR2 SVGIG, per germline (reference sequence).

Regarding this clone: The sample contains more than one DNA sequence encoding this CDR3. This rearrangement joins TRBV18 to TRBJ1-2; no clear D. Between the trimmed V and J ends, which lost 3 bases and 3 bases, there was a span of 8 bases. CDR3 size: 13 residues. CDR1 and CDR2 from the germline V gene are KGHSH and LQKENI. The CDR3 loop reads CASSPGTDYGYTF. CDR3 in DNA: TGTGCCAGCTCACCGGGCACGGACTATGGCTACACCTTC.

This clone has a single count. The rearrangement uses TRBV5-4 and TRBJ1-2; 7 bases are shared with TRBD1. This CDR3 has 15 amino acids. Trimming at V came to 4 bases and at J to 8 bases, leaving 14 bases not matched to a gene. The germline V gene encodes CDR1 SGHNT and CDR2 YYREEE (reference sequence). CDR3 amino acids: CASSPRDRSVWGYTF. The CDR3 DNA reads TGTGCCAGCAGCCCCAGGGACAGATCCGTATGGGGCTACACCTTC.

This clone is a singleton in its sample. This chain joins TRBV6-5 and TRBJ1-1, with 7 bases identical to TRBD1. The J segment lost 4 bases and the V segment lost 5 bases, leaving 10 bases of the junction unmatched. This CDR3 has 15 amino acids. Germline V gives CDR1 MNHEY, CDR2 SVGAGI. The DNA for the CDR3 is TGTGCCAGCAGTATGACAGGGCTTGGGGGCACTGAAGCTTTCTTT. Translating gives CASSMTGLGGTEAFF.

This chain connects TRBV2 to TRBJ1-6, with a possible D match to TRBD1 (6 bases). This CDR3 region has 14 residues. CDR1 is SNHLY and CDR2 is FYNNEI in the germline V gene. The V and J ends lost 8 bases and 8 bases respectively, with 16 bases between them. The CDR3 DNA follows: TGTGCCAGCTGTCCGAGGGGGGGGGATTCACCCCTCCACTTT. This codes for CASCPRGGDSPLHF.

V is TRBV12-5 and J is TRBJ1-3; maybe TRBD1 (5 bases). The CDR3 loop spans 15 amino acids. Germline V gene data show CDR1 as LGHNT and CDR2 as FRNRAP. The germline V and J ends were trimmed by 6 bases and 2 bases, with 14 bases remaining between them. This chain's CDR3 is CASGRSGRAGNTIYF. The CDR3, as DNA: TGTGCTAGTGGCAGATCAGGGAGGGCTGGAAACACCATATATTTT.

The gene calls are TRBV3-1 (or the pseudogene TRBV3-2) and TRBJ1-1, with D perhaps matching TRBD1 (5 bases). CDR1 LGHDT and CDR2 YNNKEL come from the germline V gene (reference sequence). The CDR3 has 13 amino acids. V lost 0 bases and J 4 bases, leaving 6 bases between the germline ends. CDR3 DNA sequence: TGTGCCAGCAGCCAAGACAGGGCCACTGAAGCTTTCTTT. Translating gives CASSQDRATEAFF.

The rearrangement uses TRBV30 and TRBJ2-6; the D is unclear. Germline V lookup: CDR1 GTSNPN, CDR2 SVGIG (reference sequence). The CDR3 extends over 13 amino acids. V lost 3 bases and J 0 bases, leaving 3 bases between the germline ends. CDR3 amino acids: CAWSLSGANVLTF. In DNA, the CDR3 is TGTGCCTGGAGCCTCTCTGGGGCCAACGTCCTGACTTTC.

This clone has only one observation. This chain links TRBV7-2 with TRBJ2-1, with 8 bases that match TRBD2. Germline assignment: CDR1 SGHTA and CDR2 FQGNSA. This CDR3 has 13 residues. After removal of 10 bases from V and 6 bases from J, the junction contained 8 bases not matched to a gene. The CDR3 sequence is CATGTRKGNEQFF. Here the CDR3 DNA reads TGTGCCACCGGGACTAGGAAGGGCAATGAGCAGTTCTTC.

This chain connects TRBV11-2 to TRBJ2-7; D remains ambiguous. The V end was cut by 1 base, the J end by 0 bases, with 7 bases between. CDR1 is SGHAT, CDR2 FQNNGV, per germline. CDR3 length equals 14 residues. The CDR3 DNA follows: TGTGCCAGCAGCTTAGTTGTCAGCTCCTACGAGCAGTACTTC. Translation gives CASSLVVSSYEQYF.

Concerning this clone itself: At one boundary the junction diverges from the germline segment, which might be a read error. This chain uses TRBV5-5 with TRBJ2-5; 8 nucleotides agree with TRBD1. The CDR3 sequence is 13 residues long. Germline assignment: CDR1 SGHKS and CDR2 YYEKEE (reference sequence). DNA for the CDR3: TGTGCCAGCAGCTTGGAAGCGGCAGGGGGCCCGAACTTC. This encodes CASSLEAAGGPNF.

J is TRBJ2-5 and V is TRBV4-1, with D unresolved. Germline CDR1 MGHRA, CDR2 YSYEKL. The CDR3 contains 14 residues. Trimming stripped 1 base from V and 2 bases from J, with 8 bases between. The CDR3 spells CASSQARLQETQYF. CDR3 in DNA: TGCGCCAGCAGCCAAGCTCGACTTCAAGAGACCCAGTACTTC.

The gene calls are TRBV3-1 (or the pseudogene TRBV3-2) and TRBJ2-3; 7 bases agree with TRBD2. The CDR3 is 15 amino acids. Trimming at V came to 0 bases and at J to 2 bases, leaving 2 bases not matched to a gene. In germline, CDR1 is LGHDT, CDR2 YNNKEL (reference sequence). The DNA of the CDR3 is TGTGCCAGCAGCCAAGATGAGCGGGACACAGATACGCAGTATTTT. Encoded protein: CASSQDERDTDTQYF.

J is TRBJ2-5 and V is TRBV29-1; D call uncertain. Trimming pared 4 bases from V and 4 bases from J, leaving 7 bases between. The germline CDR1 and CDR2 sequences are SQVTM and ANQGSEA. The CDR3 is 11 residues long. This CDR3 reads CSVAQRETQYF. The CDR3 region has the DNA TGCAGCGTTGCACAGAGAGAGACCCAGTACTTC.

The CDR3 protein is CASSSTGGFYEQYF. The CDR3 DNA reads TGTGCCAGCAGTTCAACAGGGGGCTTCTACGAGCAGTACTTC. The chain recombines TRBV6-5 with TRBJ2-7, with 9 bases lining up with TRBD1. V lost 4 bases and J lost 3; bases outside the gene matches: 4. The CDR3 loop spans 14 amino acids. Per the germline V gene, CDR1 is MNHEY and CDR2 is SVGAGI.

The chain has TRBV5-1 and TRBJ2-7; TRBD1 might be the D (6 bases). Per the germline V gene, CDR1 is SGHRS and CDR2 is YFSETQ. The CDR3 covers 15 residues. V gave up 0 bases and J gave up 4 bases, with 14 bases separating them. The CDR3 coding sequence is TGCGCCAGCAGCTTGGAGGGCAGGGGCCTTTACGAGCAGTACTTC. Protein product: CASSLEGRGLYEQYF.

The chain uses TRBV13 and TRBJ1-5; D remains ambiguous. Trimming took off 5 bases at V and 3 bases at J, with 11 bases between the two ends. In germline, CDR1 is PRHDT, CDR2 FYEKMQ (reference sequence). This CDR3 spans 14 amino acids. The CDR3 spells CASSREGNNQPQHF. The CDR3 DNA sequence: TGTGCCAGCAGCCGTGAGGGTAACAATCAGCCCCAGCATTTT. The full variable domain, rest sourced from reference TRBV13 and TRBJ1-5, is AAGVIQSPRHLIKEKRETATLKCYPIPRHDTVYWYQQGPGQDPQFLISFYEKMQSDKGSIPDRFSAQQFSDYHSELNMSSLELGDSALYFCASSREGNNQPQHFGDGTRLSIL.

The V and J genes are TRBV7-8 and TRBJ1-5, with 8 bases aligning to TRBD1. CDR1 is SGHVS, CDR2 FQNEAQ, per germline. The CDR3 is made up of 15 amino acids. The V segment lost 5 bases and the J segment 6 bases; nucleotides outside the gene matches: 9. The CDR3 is CASSGAGTGGQPQHF. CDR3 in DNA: TGTGCCAGCAGCGGTGCTGGTACAGGGGGTCAGCCCCAGCATTTT.

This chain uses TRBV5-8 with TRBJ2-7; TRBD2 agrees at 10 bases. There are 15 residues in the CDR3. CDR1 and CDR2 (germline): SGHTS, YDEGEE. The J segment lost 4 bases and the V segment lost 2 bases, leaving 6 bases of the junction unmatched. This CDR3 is CASSLRLAGLYEQYF. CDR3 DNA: TGTGCCAGCAGCTTACGACTAGCGGGCCTATACGAGCAGTACTTC.

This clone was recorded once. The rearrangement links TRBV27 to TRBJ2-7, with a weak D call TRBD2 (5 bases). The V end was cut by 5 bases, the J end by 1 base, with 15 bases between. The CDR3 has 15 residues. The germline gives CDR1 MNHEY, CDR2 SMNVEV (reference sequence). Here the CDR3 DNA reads TGTGCCAGCAGTATGACCCCGGGGAATTCCTACGAGCAGTACTTC. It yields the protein CASSMTPGNSYEQYF.

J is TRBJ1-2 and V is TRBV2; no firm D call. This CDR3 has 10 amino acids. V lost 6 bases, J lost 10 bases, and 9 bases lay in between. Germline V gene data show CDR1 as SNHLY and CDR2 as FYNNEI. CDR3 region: CASRGVYYTF. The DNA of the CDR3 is TGTGCCAGCAGAGGAGTATACTACACCTTC.

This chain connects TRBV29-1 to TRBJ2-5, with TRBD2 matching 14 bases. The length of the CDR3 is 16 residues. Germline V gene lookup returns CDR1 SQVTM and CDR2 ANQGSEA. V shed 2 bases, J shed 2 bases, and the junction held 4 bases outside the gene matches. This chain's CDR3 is CSVERTSGGLQETQYF. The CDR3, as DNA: TGCAGCGTTGAAAGGACTAGCGGGGGGCTACAAGAGACCCAGTACTTC.